This TCR beta chain was captured by sequencing in a study of chemoradiotherapy in HPV16-positive cancers. The CDR3 runs to 13 residues. Losses at the gene ends were 9 bases for V and 8 bases for J; bases not matched to a gene: 8. Germline assignment: CDR1 SNHLY and CDR2 FYNNEI. Assay used: immunoSEQ multiplex PCR; TCRdb lists only in-frame clones, some missing. The data show 8,500 to 10,000 clones, around 73% seen once. Concerning this clone itself: What it binds is unknown.

Broader study findings: Candidate HPV-specific clones and E7-related TCR motifs grew in tumor during treatment.

This clonotype was sampled from a human donor with HPV-associated anogenital cancer. The chain recombines TRBV2 with TRBJ2-1; 9 bases line up with TRBD2. The sample was collected from a patient who underwent chemoradiotherapy. This CDR3 reads CAREAGGGDEQFF. The CDR3, as DNA: TGTGCCAGGGAAGCGGGGGGAGGAGATGAGCAGTTCTTC.